The 19 T cell receptor beta chains reported below all come from one sample, sequenced in a study of PD-1 blockade in classical Hodgkin lymphoma (dated by TCRdb to the early 2020s). Preparation of the library involved the immunoSEQ multiplex PCR assay. TCRdb limited this immuneACCESS table to in-frame rearrangements with V and J called. A share of clones is missing; checked studies link under half to unresolved V genes, and the rest is unexplained. The sample has 40,000 to 65,000 clones on record, around nine tenths of them singletons. The ten biggest clones cover roughly 7% of the sample. This sample's time point label indicates: cycle 4 day 1 (C4D1), after about 6 weeks of nivolumab. Relapse after autologous stem cell transplantation had occurred in all trial patients, and cohorts A, B and C were distinguished by prior brentuximab vedotin exposure. The sample here was peripheral blood mononuclear cells (PBMCs), taken before the fourth cycle of nivolumab. Every receptor here comes from a human donor with classical Hodgkin lymphoma.

The chain has TRBV29-1 and TRBJ1-2; tentative D call: TRBD1 (6 bases). The V end lost 4 bases, the J end lost 3 bases, and 12 bases lay between the germline ends. CDR1 SQVTM and CDR2 ANQGSEA come from the germline V gene. This CDR3 contains 13 residues. Here the CDR3 DNA reads TGCAGCGTTGGGGGGGGCCCTCACTATGGCTACACCTTC. Translated, it gives CSVGGGPHYGYTF.

The sample holds one count of this clone. This chain links TRBV7-8 with TRBJ2-7, with a possible D match to TRBD2 (5 bases). Germline V gene lookup returns CDR1 SGHVS and CDR2 FQNEAQ. The CDR3 contains 13 residues. V lost 5 bases and J 5 bases, leaving 13 bases between the germline ends. The CDR3 loop reads CASSPPRRDEQYF. The CDR3 coding sequence is TGTGCCAGCAGCCCACCCCGGCGGGACGAGCAGTACTTC.

The chain combines TRBV6-1 with TRBJ2-3; D uncertain. The V end lost 7 bases, the J end lost 0 bases, and 5 bases lay between the germline ends. The CDR3 spans 12 residues. CDR1 MNHNS and CDR2 SASEGT come from the germline V gene. The CDR3 coding sequence is TGTGCCAGCATCCCCAGCACAGATACGCAGTATTTT. This codes for CASIPSTDTQYF.

This clone was detected a few times. The chain joins TRBV11-2 to TRBJ2-5, with D possibly matching TRBD2 (6 bases). The CDR3 contains 16 residues. CDR1 is SGHAT, CDR2 FQNNGV, per germline. V was clipped by 1 base and J by 1 base, with 13 bases between them. CDR3 region: CASSLGAGGAQETQYF. CDR3 nucleotides: TGTGCCAGCAGCTTAGGGGCCGGGGGTGCCCAAGAGACCCAGTACTTC.

The rearrangement uses TRBV28 and TRBJ1-2, with 8 bases that match TRBD1. Germline lookup yields CDR1 MDHEN and CDR2 SYDVKM. The CDR3 extends over 15 amino acids. V shed 6 bases and J 4 bases; nucleotides not matched to a gene: 10. The CDR3 sequence is CASRDQGAHIYGYTF. Here the CDR3 DNA reads TGTGCCAGCAGGGATCAGGGGGCGCATATCTATGGCTACACCTTC.

The genes are TRBV28 and TRBJ2-7; no clear D gene. The V gene lost 3 bases and the J gene lost 0 bases, with 15 bases spanning the gap. This CDR3 region has 16 residues. The germline gives CDR1 MDHEN, CDR2 SYDVKM. The CDR3 region is CASSFAHATTSYEQYF. The DNA for the CDR3 is TGTGCCAGCAGTTTCGCCCACGCGACAACCTCCTACGAGCAGTACTTC.

The chain is built from TRBV28 and TRBJ1-5; D may be TRBD1 (6 bases). The CDR3 runs to 15 residues. The germline CDR1 and CDR2 sequences are MDHEN and SYDVKM. Trimming removed 8 bases from V and 6 bases from J, with 20 bases in between. CDR3 sequence (DNA): TGTGCCAGCGCTCTAACAGGGACCGGCGGTCAGCCCCAGCATTTT. Translating gives CASALTGTGGQPQHF.

The chain uses TRBV7-3 and TRBJ2-7; 11 nucleotides match TRBD1. The germline V gene has CDR1 SGHTA and CDR2 FQGTGA. J gave up 0 bases and V 5 bases, and 12 bases lay outside the gene matches. This CDR3 has 18 amino acids. CDR3 nucleotide sequence: TGTGCCAGCAGCGCCTCCGGGACAGGGGGACCTAACTCCTACGAGCAGTACTTC. This sequence encodes CASSASGTGGPNSYEQYF.

The chain links TRBV27 to TRBJ2-2, with TRBD2 as a possible D gene (6 bases). This CDR3 spans 17 amino acids. CDR1 is MNHEY and CDR2 is SMNVEV in the germline V gene (reference sequence). V was pared by 2 bases and J by 3 bases, with 16 bases between. The CDR3 coding sequence is TGTGCCAGCAGTTTACAGGTTTGGGCGGGGTACACCGGGGAGCTGTTTTTT. It translates to CASSLQVWAGYTGELFF.

The rearrangement links TRBV5-1 to TRBJ2-3; D remains unclear. The V end lost 1 base, the J end lost 6 bases, and 9 bases lay between the germline ends. CDR3 length: 13 residues. The germline V gene encodes CDR1 SGHRS and CDR2 YFSETQ. CDR3 DNA: TGCGCCAGCAGCTTGTCAATCACGGATACGCAGTATTTT. It is translated as CASSLSITDTQYF. The full variable domain, its missing parts supplied by reference TRBV5-1 and TRBJ2-3, is KAGVTQTPRYLIKTRGQQVTLSCSPISGHRSVSWYQQTPGQGLQFLFEYFSETQRNKGNFPGRFSGRQFSNSRSEMNVSTLELGDSALYLCASSLSITDTQYFGPGTRLTVL.

This clone was seen once. This chain connects TRBV7-2 to TRBJ1-2; D is unclear. The length of the CDR3 is 13 residues. The V and J ends lost 3 bases and 8 bases respectively, with 13 bases between them. CDR1 and CDR2 from the germline V gene are SGHTA and FQGNSA. DNA for the CDR3: TGTGCCAGCAGCTTGGCTAGATGGTCGGGCTACACCTTC. The encoded protein is CASSLARWSGYTF.

V usage is TRBV13 and J usage is TRBJ2-4; 10 bases are shared with TRBD1. The germline V gene has CDR1 PRHDT and CDR2 FYEKMQ (reference sequence). The CDR3 totals 15 residues. J lost 4 bases, V lost 5 bases, and 5 bases had no gene match. The CDR3, as DNA: TGTGCCAGCAGCCTTCTGGGACAGGGGAAAAACATTCAGTACTTC. This gives the protein CASSLLGQGKNIQYF.

The chain recombines TRBV11-3 with TRBJ2-5; 7 bases agree with TRBD2. This CDR3 is built from 15 residues. Germline lookup yields CDR1 SGHNT and CDR2 YENEEA. V was pared by 4 bases and J by 0 bases, with 5 bases of the junction left unmatched. Written as DNA, the CDR3 is TGTGCCAGCAGCTCCGGGGGAGGGTACCAAGAGACCCAGTACTTC. Amino acids: CASSSGGGYQETQYF.

The chain employs TRBV6-5 and TRBJ1-5; no reliable D call. V was clipped by 5 bases and J by 1 base, with 9 bases between them. The CDR3 contains 14 residues. The germline gives CDR1 MNHEY, CDR2 SVGAGI. CDR3 residues: CASSPLDSNQPQHF. The CDR3 DNA reads as TGTGCCAGCAGTCCACTCGACAGCAATCAGCCCCAGCATTTT.

This chain uses TRBV7-9 with TRBJ1-2; 8 nucleotides line up with TRBD1. Germline V CDR1 and CDR2: SEHNR, FQNEAQ (reference sequence). After removal of 7 bases from V and 0 bases from J, the junction contained 13 bases not matched to a gene. CDR3 length: 17 residues. The CDR3 loop reads CASTDLIWTGTNYGYTF. The CDR3 bases are TGTGCCAGCACCGACCTCATATGGACAGGGACTAACTATGGCTACACCTTC.

The table lists this clone with a few counts. The rearrangement uses TRBV27 and TRBJ2-6; D gene uncertain. Trimming took off 0 bases at V and 0 bases at J, with 3 bases between the two ends. Germline CDR1 MNHEY, CDR2 SMNVEV (reference sequence). The length of the CDR3 is 15 residues. Here the CDR3 DNA reads TGTGCCAGCAGTTTATCCCTCTCTGGGGCCAACGTCCTGACTTTC. Its translation is CASSLSLSGANVLTF.

In this sample, this clone turned up once. J is TRBJ2-5 and V is TRBV7-9; maybe TRBD2 (6 bases). The CDR3 runs 13 residues. V was trimmed by 3 bases and J by 5 bases, leaving 10 bases between them. Germline V gives CDR1 SEHNR, CDR2 FQNEAQ (reference sequence). This CDR3 reads CASSLGSGETQYF. The CDR3 region has the DNA TGTGCCAGCAGCTTGGGCAGCGGGGAGACCCAGTACTTC. Using reference TRBV7-9 and TRBJ2-5 for the parts outside the CDR3, the full variable domain is DTGVSQNPRHKITKRGQNVTFRCDPISEHNRLYWYRQTLGQGPEFLTYFQNEAQLEKSRLLSDRFSAERPKGSFSTLEIQRTEQGDSAMYLCASSLGSGETQYFGPGTRLLVL.

This chain links TRBV2 with TRBJ2-5; possible D gene TRBD1, 6 bases. The CDR3 is made up of 13 amino acids. Per germline, CDR1 SNHLY and CDR2 FYNNEI. The V end lost 2 bases, the J end lost 4 bases, and 8 bases lay between the germline ends. DNA for the CDR3: TGTGCCAGCAGTGAACAGGGGATAGAGACCCAGTACTTC. Its protein product is CASSEQGIETQYF.

The rearrangement uses TRBV7-2 and TRBJ2-3, with no clear D. The CDR3 has 15 amino acids. Trimming removed 1 base from V and 0 bases from J, with 8 bases in between. Germline CDR1 SGHTA, CDR2 FQGNSA. CDR3 in DNA: TGTGCCAGCAGCTTAGACCCCAGGAGCACAGATACGCAGTATTTT. Amino acids: CASSLDPRSTDTQYF.